The 2 T cell receptor beta chains reported below all come from one sample, sequenced in a study of CD4 and CD8 cells across lung adenocarcinoma regions. TCRdb re-analysed the PCR reads in MiXCR, keeping a single row per CDR3 protein. Seen here are approximately 6,000 distinct CDR3 sequences, 40% to 60% observed once, and the top ten hold more than 25%. The sequenced sample consisted of CD4+ T cells from the center of a lung tumor. The receptors come from a female donor with lung adenocarcinoma. The CD4 and CD8 labels of this study may be unreliable.

This clonotype is medium-sized by share. The genes are TRBV6-5 and TRBJ1-3, with D unclear. Germline CDR1 reads MNHEY; CDR2 reads SVGAGI. The CDR3 is 17 amino acids. The V and J ends lost 0 bases and 0 bases respectively, with 12 bases between them. In DNA form, the CDR3 reads TGTGCCAGCAGTTACTCGATGAGTGAAAGCTCTGGAAACACCATATATTTT. It codes for CASSYSMSESSGNTIYF.

Worth noting for this clonotype: One junction end does not reproduce the germline sequence, and a read error may be involved. This chain joins TRBV6-1 and TRBJ2-3; TRBD2 might be the D (5 bases). The CDR3 is 14 amino acids. The germline gives CDR1 MNHNS, CDR2 SASEGT. DNA for the CDR3: TGTGCCAGCAGTGAAGCCAGCGGCCAAGAGACCCAGTATTTC. Its translation: CASSEASGQETQYF.